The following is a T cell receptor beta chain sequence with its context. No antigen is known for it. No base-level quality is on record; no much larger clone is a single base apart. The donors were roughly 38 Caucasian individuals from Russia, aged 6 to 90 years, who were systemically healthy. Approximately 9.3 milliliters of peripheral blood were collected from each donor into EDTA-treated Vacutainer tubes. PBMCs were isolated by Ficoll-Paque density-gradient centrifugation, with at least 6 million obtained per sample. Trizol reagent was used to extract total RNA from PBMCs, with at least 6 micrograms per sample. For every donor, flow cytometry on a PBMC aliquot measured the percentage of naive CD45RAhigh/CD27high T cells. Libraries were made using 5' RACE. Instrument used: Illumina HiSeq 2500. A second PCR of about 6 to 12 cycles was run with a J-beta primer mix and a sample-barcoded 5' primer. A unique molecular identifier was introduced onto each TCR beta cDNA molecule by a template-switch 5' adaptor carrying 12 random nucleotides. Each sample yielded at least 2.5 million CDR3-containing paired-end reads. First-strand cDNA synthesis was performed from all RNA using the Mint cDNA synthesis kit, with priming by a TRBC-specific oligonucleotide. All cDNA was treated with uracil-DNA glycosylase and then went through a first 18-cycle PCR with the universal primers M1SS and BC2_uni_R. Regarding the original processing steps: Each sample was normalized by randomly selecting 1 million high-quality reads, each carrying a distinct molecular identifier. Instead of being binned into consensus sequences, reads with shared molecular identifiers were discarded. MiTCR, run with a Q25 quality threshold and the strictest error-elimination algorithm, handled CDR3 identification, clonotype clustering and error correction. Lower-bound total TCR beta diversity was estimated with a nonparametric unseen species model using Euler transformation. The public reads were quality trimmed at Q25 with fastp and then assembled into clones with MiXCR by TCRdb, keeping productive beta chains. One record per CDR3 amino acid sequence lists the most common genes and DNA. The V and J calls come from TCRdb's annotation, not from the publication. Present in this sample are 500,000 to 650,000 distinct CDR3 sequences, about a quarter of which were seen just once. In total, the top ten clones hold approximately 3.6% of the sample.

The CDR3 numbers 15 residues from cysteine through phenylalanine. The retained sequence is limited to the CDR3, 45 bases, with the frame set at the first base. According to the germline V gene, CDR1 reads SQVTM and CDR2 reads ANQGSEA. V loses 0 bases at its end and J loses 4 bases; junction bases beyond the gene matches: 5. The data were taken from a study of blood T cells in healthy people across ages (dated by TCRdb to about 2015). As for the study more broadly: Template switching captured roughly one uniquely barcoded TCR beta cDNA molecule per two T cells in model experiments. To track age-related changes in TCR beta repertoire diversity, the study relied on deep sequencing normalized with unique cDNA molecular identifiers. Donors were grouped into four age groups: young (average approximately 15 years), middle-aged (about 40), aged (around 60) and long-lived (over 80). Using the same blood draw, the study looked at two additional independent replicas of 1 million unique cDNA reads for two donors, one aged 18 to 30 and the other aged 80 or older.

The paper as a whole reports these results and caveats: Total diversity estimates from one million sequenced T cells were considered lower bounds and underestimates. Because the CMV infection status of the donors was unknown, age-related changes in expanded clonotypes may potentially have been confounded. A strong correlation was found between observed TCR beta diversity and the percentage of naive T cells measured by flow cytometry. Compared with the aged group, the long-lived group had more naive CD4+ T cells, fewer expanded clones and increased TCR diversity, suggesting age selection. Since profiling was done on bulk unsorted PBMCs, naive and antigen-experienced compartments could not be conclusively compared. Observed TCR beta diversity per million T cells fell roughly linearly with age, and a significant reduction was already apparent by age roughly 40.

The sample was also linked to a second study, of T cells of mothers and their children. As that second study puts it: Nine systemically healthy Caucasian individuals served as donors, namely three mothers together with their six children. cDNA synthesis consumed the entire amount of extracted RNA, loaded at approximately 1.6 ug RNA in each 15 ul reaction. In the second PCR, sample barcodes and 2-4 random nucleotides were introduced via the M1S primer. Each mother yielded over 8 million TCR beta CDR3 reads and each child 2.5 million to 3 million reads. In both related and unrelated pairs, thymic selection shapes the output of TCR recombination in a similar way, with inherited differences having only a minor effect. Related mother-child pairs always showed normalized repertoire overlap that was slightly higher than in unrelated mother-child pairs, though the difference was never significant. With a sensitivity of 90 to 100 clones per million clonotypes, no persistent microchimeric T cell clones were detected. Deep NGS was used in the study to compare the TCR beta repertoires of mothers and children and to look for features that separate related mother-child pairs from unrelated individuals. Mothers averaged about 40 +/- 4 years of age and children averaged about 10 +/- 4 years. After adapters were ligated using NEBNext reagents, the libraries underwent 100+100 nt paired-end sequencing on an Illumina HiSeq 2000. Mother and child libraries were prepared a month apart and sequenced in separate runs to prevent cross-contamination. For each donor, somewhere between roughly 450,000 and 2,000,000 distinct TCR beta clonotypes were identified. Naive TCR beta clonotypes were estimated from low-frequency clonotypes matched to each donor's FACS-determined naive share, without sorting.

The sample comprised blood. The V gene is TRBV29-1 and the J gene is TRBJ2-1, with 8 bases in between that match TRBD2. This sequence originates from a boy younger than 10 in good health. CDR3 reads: CSVEDEAGGYNEQFF. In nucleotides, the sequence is TGCAGCGTTGAAGATGAGGCGGGGGGATACAATGAGCAGTTCTTC.